The 21 T cell receptor beta chains below were found in one sample sequenced in a study of T cell responses to AZD1222 COVID-19 vaccine (dated by TCRdb to the early 2020s). Library prep was done by the immunoSEQ multiplex PCR assay. Drawn from immuneACCESS, this table holds only the in-frame rearrangements with V and J called that TCRdb kept. Clones are partly lost; checked studies trace under half to an unresolved V gene and leave the rest unexplained. Present in this sample are 95,000 or so clones, more than 70% of which were seen just once. The ten largest make up over 2.5% of the sample. Taken with the paper, the label for time point translates to: baseline before first vaccination. The sequences come from peripheral blood, collected on day 0 of AZD1222 vaccination. The receptors shown here come from an adult in good health.

This chain connects TRBV4-3 to TRBJ1-6, with D perhaps TRBD1 (5 bases). V gave up 4 bases and J gave up 4 bases, with 17 bases separating them. Germline V CDR1 and CDR2: LGHNA, YSLEER. This CDR3 comprises 17 residues. CDR3 amino acids: CASSLGGVGSYNSPLHF. The DNA for the CDR3 is TGCGCCAGCAGCCTGGGGGGGGTGGGGTCATATAATTCACCCCTCCACTTT.

A few counts support this clone. This rearrangement joins TRBV2 to TRBJ1-5, with unresolved D. Trimming took 7 bases from V and 0 from J, leaving 16 bases between them. CDR1 is SNHLY and CDR2 is FYNNEI in the germline V gene. The CDR3 runs 16 residues. The CDR3: CASTTEPGYSNQPQHF. In DNA form, the CDR3 reads TGTGCCAGCACAACGGAACCAGGCTATAGCAATCAGCCCCAGCATTTT.

This clone was observed a single time. The chain recombines TRBV11-2 with TRBJ2-5; maybe TRBD1 (6 bases). Trimming shortened V by 2 bases and J by 2 bases, and 18 bases separated the two germline ends. CDR1 and CDR2 (germline): SGHAT, FQNNGV. This CDR3 contains 17 residues. The CDR3 sequence is CASSLSPLQRGQETQYF. For the CDR3, the DNA is TGTGCCAGCAGCTTATCACCCCTCCAGAGGGGGCAAGAGACCCAGTACTTC.

The chain carries TRBV14 and TRBJ1-6, with no clear D. This CDR3 has 14 residues. Trimming left V 1 base short and J 8 bases short, with 9 bases between. The germline V gene encodes CDR1 SGHDN and CDR2 FVKESK. CDR3 nucleotide sequence: TGTGCCAGCAGCCAAGTTGCCTGGGATTCACCCCTCCACTTT. Its translation: CASSQVAWDSPLHF.

This clone was observed a single time. The chain uses TRBV10-3 and TRBJ1-3; 8 positions agree with TRBD1. Per germline, CDR1 ENHRY and CDR2 SYGVKD. The junction had 8 bases not matched to a gene; V was cut back by 3 bases and J by 4 bases. There are 16 residues in the CDR3. The CDR3 coding sequence is TGTGCCATCAGTGAAAGGCAGGGGGCGGAAGGAAACACCATATATTTT. Translating it yields CAISERQGAEGNTIYF.

Only a few counts were recorded for this clone. The chain carries TRBV19 and TRBJ2-3; 9 bases match TRBD1. The CDR3 totals 16 residues. Looked up from germline, CDR1 is LNHDA and CDR2 is SQIVND (reference sequence). Losses at the gene ends were 4 bases for V and 6 bases for J; bases not matched to a gene: 11. DNA of the CDR3: TGTGCCAGTAGTAGCACCCCGGGACAGGGTGTCGATACGCAGTATTTT. Its translation is CASSSTPGQGVDTQYF. Looking up the rest from reference TRBV19 and TRBJ2-3 gives the full variable domain: DGGITQSPKYLFRKEGQNVTLSCEQNLNHDAMYWYRQDPGQGLRLIYYSQIVNDFQKGDIAEGYSVSREKKESFPLTVTSAQKNPTAFYLCASSSTPGQGVDTQYFGPGTRLTVL.

The rearrangement uses TRBV5-1 and TRBJ1-6, with D perhaps matching TRBD1 (5 bases). The CDR3 is made up of 13 amino acids. V shed 2 bases and J shed 8 bases, with 8 bases lying between them. The germline V gene encodes CDR1 SGHRS and CDR2 YFSETQ. The CDR3 DNA is TGCGCCAGCAGCTTCGCGGGGGATTCACCCCTCCACTTT. Its translation is CASSFAGDSPLHF.

The V and J genes are TRBV7-9 and TRBJ2-7; tentative D call: TRBD1 (5 bases). V lost 1 base, J lost 5 bases, and 18 bases lay in between. Germline values: CDR1 SEHNR, CDR2 FQNEAQ (reference sequence). The CDR3 is 16 residues long. CDR3 residues: CASSLVWGEMGHEQYF. In DNA form, the CDR3 reads TGTGCCAGCAGCTTAGTTTGGGGCGAGATGGGTCACGAGCAGTACTTC.

The chain uses TRBV5-1 and TRBJ2-3, with 8 bases lining up with TRBD2. V gave up 3 bases and J gave up 2 bases; unmatched junction bases: 5. Germline assignment: CDR1 SGHRS and CDR2 YFSETQ. This CDR3 contains 15 residues. The CDR3 DNA reads as TGCGCCAGCAGCTCGGGGGGGCGGGCCACAGATACGCAGTATTTT. It translates to CASSSGGRATDTQYF.

The chain combines TRBV2 with TRBJ1-2, with D hard to call. The V gene lost 7 bases and the J gene lost 0 bases, with 9 bases spanning the gap. The CDR3 length is 13 residues. Germline V lookup: CDR1 SNHLY, CDR2 FYNNEI. The chain's CDR3 is CASIHSTNYGYTF. CDR3 sequence (DNA): TGTGCCAGCATCCACAGTACTAACTATGGCTACACCTTC.

The chain links TRBV19 to TRBJ2-7; no firm D call. CDR1 is LNHDA and CDR2 is SQIVND in the germline V gene (reference sequence). The CDR3 sequence is 13 residues long. The V and J ends lost 6 bases and 6 bases respectively, with 15 bases between them. In DNA, the CDR3 is TGTGCCAGTAGCCTTGGTTGGGCGGTCGAGCAGTACTTC. Protein product: CASSLGWAVEQYF.

This chain uses TRBV19 with TRBJ2-1; TRBD1 aligns across 11 bases. There are 15 residues in the CDR3. Per germline, CDR1 LNHDA and CDR2 SQIVND (reference sequence). V trimming: 7 bases; J trimming: 7 bases; junction bases outside the gene matches: 9. The CDR3 DNA is TGTGCCAGTACCCTGGGACAGGGGGAGCTGAATGAGCAGTTCTTC. Encoded protein: CASTLGQGELNEQFF.

This sequence joins TRBV4-2 and TRBJ2-3, with D possibly TRBD2 on 5 matching bases. Germline V gene data show CDR1 as LGHNA and CDR2 as YNFKEQ. The CDR3 sequence is 18 residues long. V lost 0 bases to trimming and J lost 2 bases, with 18 bases between them. CDR3 in DNA: TGTGCCAGCAGCCAAGAGGTGACACTAGACGAGTCCACAGATACGCAGTATTTT. This sequence encodes CASSQEVTLDESTDTQYF.

This chain connects TRBV4-1 to TRBJ1-5; 7 bases are a match to TRBD1. This CDR3 comprises 15 residues. Germline assignment: CDR1 MGHRA and CDR2 YSYEKL. J was trimmed by 6 bases and V by 5 bases; bases with no gene match: 10. CDR3 bases: TGCGCCAGCAGCGAAACAGGGGCAGGCTCTCAGCCCCAGCATTTT. Amino acid sequence: CASSETGAGSQPQHF.

The chain combines TRBV23-1 with TRBJ1-2; D is unclear. TRBV23-1 is an ORF, and what it does is uncertain. This CDR3 region has 10 residues. Trimming shortened V by 9 bases and J by 12 bases, and 14 bases separated the two germline ends. CDR3 DNA: TGCGCCAGGAAAGTCGGTGTTGACACCTTC. It encodes CARKVGVDTF.

A few counts support this clone. The V gene is TRBV18, the J gene TRBJ2-3; TRBD1 matches 10 bases. Trimming cost V 2 bases and J 4 bases; bases outside gene matches: 0. CDR1 KGHSH and CDR2 LQKENI come from the germline V gene. This CDR3 has 14 amino acids. CDR3 protein: CASSPGQGADTQYF. The CDR3 DNA is TGTGCCAGCTCACCAGGACAGGGGGCAGATACGCAGTATTTT. Supplemented by reference TRBV18 and TRBJ2-3, the full variable domain reads NAGVMQNPRHLVRRRGQEARLRCSPMKGHSHVYWYRQLPEEGLKFMVYLQKENIIDESGMPKERFSAEFPKEGPSILRIQQVVRGDSAAYFCASSPGQGADTQYFGPGTRLTVL.

The gene calls are TRBV2 and TRBJ1-4; 7 positions agree with TRBD1. V gave up 7 bases and J gave up 5 bases; unmatched junction bases: 10. The CDR3 is made up of 15 amino acids. Germline V gene lookup returns CDR1 SNHLY and CDR2 FYNNEI. The CDR3 is CASTLGGDRNEKLFF. The CDR3 DNA reads TGTGCCAGCACTCTCGGTGGGGACAGAAATGAAAAACTGTTTTTT. The full variable domain, rest sourced from reference TRBV2 and TRBJ1-4, is EPEVTQTPSHQVTQMGQEVILRCVPISNHLYFYWYRQILGQKVEFLVSFYNNEISEKSEIFDDQFSVERPDGSNFTLKIRSTKLEDSAMYFCASTLGGDRNEKLFFGSGTQLSVL.

The chain recombines TRBV24-1 with TRBJ2-1; 11 bases fit TRBD1. The CDR3 consists of 16 residues. The trim removed 4 bases at V and 10 bases at J, leaving 11 bases unmatched. Per the germline V gene, CDR1 is KGHDR and CDR2 is SFDVKD. The CDR3 DNA sequence: TGTGCCACCAGTGACAGAGGACAGGGGGCTTCTGGGGAGCAGTTCTTC. It is translated as CATSDRGQGASGEQFF.

This chain uses TRBV12-5 with TRBJ1-2; weak D call: TRBD1 (5 bases). This CDR3 has 15 amino acids. The germline gives CDR1 LGHNT, CDR2 FRNRAP. V was shortened by 2 bases and J by 4 bases, with 14 bases between the two germline ends. CDR3 bases: TGTGCTAGTGGTTTGAGAGGACACATAACCTATGGCTACACCTTC. It encodes CASGLRGHITYGYTF.

The chain carries TRBV2 and TRBJ1-5; D is unresolved. CDR1 and CDR2 (germline): SNHLY, FYNNEI. V lost 3 bases and J lost 0, with 6 bases in between. This CDR3 region has 14 residues. CDR3 nucleotides: TGTGCCAGCAGTGATGAAATTAGCAATCAGCCCCAGCATTTT. This sequence encodes CASSDEISNQPQHF.

This clone has just a few counts. The J gene is TRBJ1-2, the V gene TRBV19; maybe TRBD1 (5 bases). This CDR3 spans 15 amino acids. The germline CDR1 and CDR2 sequences are LNHDA and SQIVND (reference sequence). V shed 3 bases and J shed 4 bases, with 15 bases lying between them. DNA for the CDR3: TGTGCCAGTAGTATTGACAGACAAATAGTCTATGGCTACACCTTC. Protein sequence: CASSIDRQIVYGYTF.